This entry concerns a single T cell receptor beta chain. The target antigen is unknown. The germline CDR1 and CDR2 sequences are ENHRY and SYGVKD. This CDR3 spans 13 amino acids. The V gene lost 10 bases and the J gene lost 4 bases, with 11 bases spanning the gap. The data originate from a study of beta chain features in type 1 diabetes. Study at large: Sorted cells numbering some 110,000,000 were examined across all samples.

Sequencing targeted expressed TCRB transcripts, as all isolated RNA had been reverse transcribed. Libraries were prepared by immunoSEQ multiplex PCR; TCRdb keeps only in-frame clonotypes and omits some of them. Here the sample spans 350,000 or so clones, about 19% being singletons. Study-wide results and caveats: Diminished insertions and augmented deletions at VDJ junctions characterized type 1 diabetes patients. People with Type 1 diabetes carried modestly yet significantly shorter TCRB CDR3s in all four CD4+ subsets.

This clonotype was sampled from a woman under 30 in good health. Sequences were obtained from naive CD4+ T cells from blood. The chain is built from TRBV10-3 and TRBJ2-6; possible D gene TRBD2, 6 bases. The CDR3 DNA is TGTGCCACCTGGGGGGTCGGGGCCAACGTCCTGACTTTC. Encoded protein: CATWGVGANVLTF.